The sequence of this T cell receptor (beta chain) was determined in a study of blood T cells in healthy people across ages. Overall study findings and caveats: Higher diversity and more naive CD4+ cells were features of long-lived donors, compared to aged donors.

A sample-barcoded 5' primer and a J-beta primer mix were used in a second PCR of about 6 to 11 cycles. Each cDNA was tagged by a template-switch adaptor containing 12 random nucleotides. TCRdb passed the 5' RACE reads through MiXCR, listing each CDR3 protein once. The table has over 1.5 million distinct CDR3 sequences, about 50% seen once. For this clonotype: Its antigen is still unknown.

Peripheral blood from each donor was collected in a volume of 8.5 to 10 milliliters. Every sample had a minimum of 6.5 million PBMCs isolated. Material for sequencing was blood. The clonotype originates from a woman between 40 and 55 years old in good health.

The CDR3 region has the DNA TGCAGTGCCAGGGACGAGTTCGGCAATGAGCAGTTCTTC. Amino acids: CSARDEFGNEQFF. J is TRBJ2-1 and V is TRBV20-1; perhaps D is TRBD1 or TRBD2 (5 bases each). Trimming pared 6 bases from V and 6 bases from J, leaving 15 bases between. CDR1 and CDR2 (germline): DFQATT, SNEGSKA (reference sequence). The CDR3 covers 13 residues.